Listed below are T cell receptor beta chains from one sample, sequenced in a study of T cells after posttransplantation cyclophosphamide. Produced via immunoSEQ multiplex PCR; TCRdb's table is partial and in-frame only. This sample yields about 1,900 clones, of which roughly 94% are seen a single time; about 3% belongs to the top ten. The source material was CD4+ T cells sorted from bone marrow. The source is a woman aged 50 to 60 in good health and a related stem cell transplant donor. Each CDR3 is given with its conserved first and last residue. Each record gives: J gene, CDR3 length, V gene, D gene, CDR3 DNA, CDR3 protein. The D gene is left open where the match is weak.

TRBJ1-2 | 14 | TRBV7-9 | TRBD1 | TGTGCCAGCAGCTCCGGACAGGGGAGTTATGGCTACACCTTC | CASSSGQGSYGYTF